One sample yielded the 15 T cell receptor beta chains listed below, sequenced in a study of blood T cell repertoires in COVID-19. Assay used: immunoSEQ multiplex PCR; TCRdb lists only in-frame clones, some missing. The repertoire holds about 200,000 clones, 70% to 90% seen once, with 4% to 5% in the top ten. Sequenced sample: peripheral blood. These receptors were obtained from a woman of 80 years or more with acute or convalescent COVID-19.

CDR3 bases: TGTGCCAGCAGCCCAGGACAGTTTCATACGCAGTATTTT. This sequence encodes CASSPGQFHTQYF. V is TRBV28 and J is TRBJ2-3; D possibly corresponds to TRBD1 (6 bases). V was cut by 6 bases and J by 7 bases, with 14 bases left in between. The CDR3 loop spans 13 amino acids. Germline CDR1 MDHEN, CDR2 SYDVKM.

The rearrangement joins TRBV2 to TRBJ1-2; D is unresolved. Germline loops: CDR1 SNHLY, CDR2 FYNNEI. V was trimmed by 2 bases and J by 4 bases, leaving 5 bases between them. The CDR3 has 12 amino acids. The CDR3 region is CASSETSYGYTF. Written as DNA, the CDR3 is TGTGCCAGCAGTGAAACCAGCTATGGCTACACCTTC.

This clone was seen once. This CDR3 is CASSPYIPDTQYF. The CDR3 coding sequence is TGTGCCAGCAGCCCATACATCCCAGATACGCAGTATTTT. The chain is built from TRBV7-2 and TRBJ2-3; D call uncertain. Trimming cost V 5 bases and J 4 bases, with 10 bases left between them. Germline CDR1 is SGHTA and CDR2 is FQGNSA. The CDR3 covers 13 residues. The full variable domain, completed using reference TRBV7-2 and TRBJ2-3, is GAGVSQSPSNKVTEKGKDVELRCDPISGHTALYWYRQSLGQGLEFLIYFQGNSAPDKSGLPSDRFSAERTGGSVSTLTIQRTQQEDSAVYLCASSPYIPDTQYFGPGTRLTVL.

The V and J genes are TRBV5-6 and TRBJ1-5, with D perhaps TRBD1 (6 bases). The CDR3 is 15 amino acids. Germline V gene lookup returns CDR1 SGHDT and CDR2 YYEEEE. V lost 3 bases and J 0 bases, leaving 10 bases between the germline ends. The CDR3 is CASSSLDSSNQPQHF. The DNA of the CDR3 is TGTGCCAGCAGCTCACTGGACAGTAGCAATCAGCCCCAGCATTTT.

DNA of the CDR3: TGTGCCAGCTCACCACCGCGGCGGGAGAACACTGAAGCTTTCTTT. It translates to CASSPPRRENTEAFF. J is TRBJ1-1 and V is TRBV18; no clear D gene. CDR1 and CDR2 (germline): KGHSH, LQKENI. Trimming left V 0 bases short and J 1 base short, with 9 bases between. This CDR3 comprises 15 residues.

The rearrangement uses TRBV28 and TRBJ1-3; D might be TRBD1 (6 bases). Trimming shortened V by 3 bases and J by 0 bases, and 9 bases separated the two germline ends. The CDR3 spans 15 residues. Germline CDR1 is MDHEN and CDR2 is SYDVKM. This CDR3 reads CASSFPGVSGNTIYF. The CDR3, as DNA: TGTGCCAGCAGTTTCCCAGGGGTCTCTGGAAACACCATATATTTT.

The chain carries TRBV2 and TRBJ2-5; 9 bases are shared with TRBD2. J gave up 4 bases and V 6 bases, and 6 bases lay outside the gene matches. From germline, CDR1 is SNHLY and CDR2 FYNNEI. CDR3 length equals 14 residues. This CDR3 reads CASRREREAETQYF. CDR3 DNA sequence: TGTGCCAGCAGGAGGGAGCGGGAGGCAGAGACCCAGTACTTC. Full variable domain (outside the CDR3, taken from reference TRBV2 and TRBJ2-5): EPEVTQTPSHQVTQMGQEVILRCVPISNHLYFYWYRQILGQKVEFLVSFYNNEISEKSEIFDDQFSVERPDGSNFTLKIRSTKLEDSAMYFCASRREREAETQYFGPGTRLLVL.

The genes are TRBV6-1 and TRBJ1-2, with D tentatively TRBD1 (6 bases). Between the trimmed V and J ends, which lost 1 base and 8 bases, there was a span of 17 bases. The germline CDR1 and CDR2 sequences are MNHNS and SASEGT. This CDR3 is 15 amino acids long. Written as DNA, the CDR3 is TGTGCCAGCAGTGAAGGAGGTACAGGGATCGGGGGCTACACCTTC. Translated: CASSEGGTGIGGYTF.

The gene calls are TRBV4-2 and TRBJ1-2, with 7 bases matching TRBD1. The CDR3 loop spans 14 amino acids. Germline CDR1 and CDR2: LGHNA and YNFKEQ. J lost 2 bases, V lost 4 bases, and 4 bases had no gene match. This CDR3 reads CASSLPTGNYGYTF. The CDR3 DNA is TGTGCCAGCAGCCTTCCGACAGGGAACTATGGCTACACCTTC.

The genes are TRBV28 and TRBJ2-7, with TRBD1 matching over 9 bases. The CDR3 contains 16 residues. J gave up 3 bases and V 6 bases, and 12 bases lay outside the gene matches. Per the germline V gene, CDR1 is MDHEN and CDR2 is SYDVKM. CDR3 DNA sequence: TGTGCCAGCAGGACAGGGGGAGGTTCTGGCCTCTACGAGCAGTACTTC. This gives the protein CASRTGGGSGLYEQYF.

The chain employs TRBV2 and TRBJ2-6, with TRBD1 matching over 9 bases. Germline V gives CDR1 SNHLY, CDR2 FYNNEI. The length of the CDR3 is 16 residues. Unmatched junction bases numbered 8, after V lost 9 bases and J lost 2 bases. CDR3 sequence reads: CARGPDRGTGANVLTF. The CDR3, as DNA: TGTGCCAGAGGCCCCGACAGGGGGACTGGGGCCAACGTCCTGACTTTC.

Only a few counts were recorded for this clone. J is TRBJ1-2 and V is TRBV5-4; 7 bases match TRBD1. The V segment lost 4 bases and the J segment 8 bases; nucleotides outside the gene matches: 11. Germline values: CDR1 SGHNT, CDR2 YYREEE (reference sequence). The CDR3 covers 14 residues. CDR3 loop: CASSPFRDSHGYTF. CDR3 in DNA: TGTGCCAGCAGCCCATTCCGGGACAGTCACGGCTACACCTTC.

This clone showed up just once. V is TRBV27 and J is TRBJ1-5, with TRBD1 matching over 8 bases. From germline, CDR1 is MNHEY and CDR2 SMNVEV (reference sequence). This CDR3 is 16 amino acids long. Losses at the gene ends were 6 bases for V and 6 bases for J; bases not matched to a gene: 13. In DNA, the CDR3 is TGTGCCAGCAGCCTTAACGGACAGGGCTCCCCTCAGCCCCAGCATTTT. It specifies CASSLNGQGSPQPQHF.

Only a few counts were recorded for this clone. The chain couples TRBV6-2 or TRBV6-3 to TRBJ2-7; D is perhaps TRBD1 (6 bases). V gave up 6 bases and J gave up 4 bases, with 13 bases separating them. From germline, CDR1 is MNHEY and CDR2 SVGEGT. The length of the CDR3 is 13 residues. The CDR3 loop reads CASSHPGQYEQYF. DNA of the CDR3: TGTGCCAGCAGCCACCCGGGACAATACGAGCAGTACTTC.

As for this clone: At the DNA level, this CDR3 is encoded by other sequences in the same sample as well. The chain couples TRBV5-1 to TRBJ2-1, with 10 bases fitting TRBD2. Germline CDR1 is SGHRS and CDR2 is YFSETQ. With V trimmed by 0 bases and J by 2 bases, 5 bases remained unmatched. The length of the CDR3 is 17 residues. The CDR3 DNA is TGCGCCAGCAGCTTGGGACTAGCGGGTGGGGCCTACAATGAGCAGTTCTTC. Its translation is CASSLGLAGGAYNEQFF.